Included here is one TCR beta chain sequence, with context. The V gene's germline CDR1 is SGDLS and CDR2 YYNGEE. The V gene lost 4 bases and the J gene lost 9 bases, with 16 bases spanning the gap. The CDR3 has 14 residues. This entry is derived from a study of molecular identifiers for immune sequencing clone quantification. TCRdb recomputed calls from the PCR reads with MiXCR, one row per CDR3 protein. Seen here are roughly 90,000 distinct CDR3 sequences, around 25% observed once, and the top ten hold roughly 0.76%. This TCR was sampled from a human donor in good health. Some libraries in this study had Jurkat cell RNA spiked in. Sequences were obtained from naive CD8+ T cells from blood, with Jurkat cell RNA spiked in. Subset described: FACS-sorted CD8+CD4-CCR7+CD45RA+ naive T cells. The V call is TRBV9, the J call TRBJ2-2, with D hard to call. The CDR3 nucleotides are TGTGCCAGCAGCCCGATTGGCTCGTCAAGGGAGCTGTTTTTT. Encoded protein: CASSPIGSSRELFF.